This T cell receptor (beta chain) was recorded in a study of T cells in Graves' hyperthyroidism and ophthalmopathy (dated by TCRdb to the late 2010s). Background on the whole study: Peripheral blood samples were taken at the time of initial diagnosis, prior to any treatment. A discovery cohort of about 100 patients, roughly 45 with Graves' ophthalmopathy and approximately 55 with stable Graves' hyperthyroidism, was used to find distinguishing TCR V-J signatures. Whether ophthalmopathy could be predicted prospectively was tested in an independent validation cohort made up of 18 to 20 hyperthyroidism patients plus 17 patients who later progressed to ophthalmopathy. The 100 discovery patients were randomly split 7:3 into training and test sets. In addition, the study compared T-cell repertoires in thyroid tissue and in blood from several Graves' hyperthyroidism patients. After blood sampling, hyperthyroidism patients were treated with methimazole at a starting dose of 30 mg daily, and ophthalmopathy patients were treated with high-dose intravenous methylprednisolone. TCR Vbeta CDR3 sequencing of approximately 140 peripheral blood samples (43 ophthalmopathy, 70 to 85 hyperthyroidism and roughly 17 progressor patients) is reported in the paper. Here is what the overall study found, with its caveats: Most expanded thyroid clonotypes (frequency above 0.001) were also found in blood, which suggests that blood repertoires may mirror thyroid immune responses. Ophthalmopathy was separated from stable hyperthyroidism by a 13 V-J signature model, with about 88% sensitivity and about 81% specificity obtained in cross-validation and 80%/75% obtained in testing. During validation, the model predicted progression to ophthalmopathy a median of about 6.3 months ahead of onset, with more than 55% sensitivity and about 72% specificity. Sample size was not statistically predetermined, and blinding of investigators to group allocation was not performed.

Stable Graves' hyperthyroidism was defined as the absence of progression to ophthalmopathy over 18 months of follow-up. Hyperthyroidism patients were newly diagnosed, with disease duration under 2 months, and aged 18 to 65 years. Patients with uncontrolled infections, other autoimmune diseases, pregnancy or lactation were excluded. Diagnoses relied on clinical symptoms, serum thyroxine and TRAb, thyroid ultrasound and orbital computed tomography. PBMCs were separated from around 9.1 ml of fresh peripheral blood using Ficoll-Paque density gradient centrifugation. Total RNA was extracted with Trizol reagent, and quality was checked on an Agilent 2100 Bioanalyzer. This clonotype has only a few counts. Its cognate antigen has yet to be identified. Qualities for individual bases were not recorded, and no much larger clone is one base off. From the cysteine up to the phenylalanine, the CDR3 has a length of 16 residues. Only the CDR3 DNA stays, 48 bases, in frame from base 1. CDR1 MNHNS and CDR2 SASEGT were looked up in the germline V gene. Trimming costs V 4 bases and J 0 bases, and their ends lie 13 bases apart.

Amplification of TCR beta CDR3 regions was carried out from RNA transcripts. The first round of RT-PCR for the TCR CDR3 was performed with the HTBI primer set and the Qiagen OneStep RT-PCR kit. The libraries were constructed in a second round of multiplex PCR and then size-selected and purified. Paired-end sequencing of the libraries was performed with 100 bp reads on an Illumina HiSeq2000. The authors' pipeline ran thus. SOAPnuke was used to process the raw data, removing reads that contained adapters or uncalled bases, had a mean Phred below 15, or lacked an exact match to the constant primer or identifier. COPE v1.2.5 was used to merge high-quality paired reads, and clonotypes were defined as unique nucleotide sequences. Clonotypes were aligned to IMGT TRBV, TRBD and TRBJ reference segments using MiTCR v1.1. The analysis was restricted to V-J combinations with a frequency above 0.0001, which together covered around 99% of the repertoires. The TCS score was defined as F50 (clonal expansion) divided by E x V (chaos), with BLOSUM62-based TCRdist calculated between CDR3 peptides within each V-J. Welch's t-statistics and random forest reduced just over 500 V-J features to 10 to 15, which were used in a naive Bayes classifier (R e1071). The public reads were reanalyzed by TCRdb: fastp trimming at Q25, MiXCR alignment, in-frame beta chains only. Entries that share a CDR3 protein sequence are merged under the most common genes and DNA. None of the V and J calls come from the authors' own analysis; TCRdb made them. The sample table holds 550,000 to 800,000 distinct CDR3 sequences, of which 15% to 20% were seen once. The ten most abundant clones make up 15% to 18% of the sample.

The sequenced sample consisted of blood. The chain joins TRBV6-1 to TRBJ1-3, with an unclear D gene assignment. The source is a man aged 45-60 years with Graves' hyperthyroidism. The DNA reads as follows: TGTGCCAGCAGTGGAGCCCGGGCCGACTCTGGAAACACCATATATTTT. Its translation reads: CASSGARADSGNTIYF.